The TCR beta chain under discussion was sequenced for a study of human T cells and chemical hapten exposure. In TCRdb, the RACE reads were re-called with MiXCR into one record per CDR3 protein. The table includes 350,000 to 400,000 distinct CDR3 sequences, nearly 6.5% detected once. The CDR3 has 12 amino acids. Germline V gives CDR1 SEHNR, CDR2 FQNEAQ (reference sequence). V lost 5 bases and J 8 bases, leaving 10 bases between the germline ends. This clonotype was observed a few times. Time point indicated: patch test 2, 6 weeks after DPC sensitization. The treatment here: therapeutic diphenylcyclopropenone sensitization with weekly scalp DPC.

The clonotype was recovered from a woman under 30 with alopecia areata. Some clones in this sample may be carry-over from other donors' samples. The material was whole blood, obtained in connection with sensitization to the hapten diphenylcyclopropenone (DPC). V gene TRBV7-9 combines with J gene TRBJ2-1, with a possible D match to TRBD2 (5 bases). The CDR3 DNA reads as TGTGCCAGCAGCCCGGACTTTCATGAGCAGTTCTTC. It yields the protein CASSPDFHEQFF.